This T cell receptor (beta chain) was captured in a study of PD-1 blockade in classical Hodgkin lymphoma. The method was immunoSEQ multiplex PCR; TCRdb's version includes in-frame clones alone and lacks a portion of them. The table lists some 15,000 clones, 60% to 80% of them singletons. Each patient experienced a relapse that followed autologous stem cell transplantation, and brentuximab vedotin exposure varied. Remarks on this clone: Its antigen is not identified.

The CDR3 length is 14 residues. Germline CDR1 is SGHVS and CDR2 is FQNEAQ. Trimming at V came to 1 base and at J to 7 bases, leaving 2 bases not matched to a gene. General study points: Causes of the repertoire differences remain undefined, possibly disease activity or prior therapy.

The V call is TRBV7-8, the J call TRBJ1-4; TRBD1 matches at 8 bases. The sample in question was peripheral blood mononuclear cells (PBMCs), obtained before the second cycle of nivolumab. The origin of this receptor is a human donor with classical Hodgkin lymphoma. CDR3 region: CASSLGQGTEKLFF. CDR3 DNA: TGTGCCAGCAGCTTAGGACAGGGGACTGAAAAACTGTTTTTT.